In this sample, the clone carrying this T cell receptor beta chain turned up many times. Antigen: not known. Synthesis of cDNA was accomplished via 5'RACE employing 10-nucleotide random UMIs. TCRdb re-called the 5' RACE reads with MiXCR, one entry per CDR3 protein. In the table there are about 18,000 distinct CDR3 sequences, about 15% of which are singletons. This specimen comes from a study of neurological immune-mediated disorders. Regarding the study as a whole: HTLV-1-associated myelopathy displayed the greatest TCR clonal expansion, and multiple sclerosis exhibited the smallest, lower than that of healthy controls. None of the CDR3 amino acid sequences of expanded clones were shared across subjects, and this suggested private repertoires in all groups.

Sorted libraries were made with some 1 million CD4+ or CD8+ T cells. This CDR3 region has 15 residues. Trimming at V came to 4 bases and at J to 3 bases, leaving 4 bases not matched to a gene. In germline, CDR1 is LGHDT, CDR2 YNNKEL (reference sequence). The sequence came from a woman aged 60-75 years with HTLV-1-associated myelopathy (HAM/TSP). This rearrangement joins TRBV3-1 to TRBJ2-7; 12 bases map to TRBD2. Sequencing was carried out using CD4+ T cells from blood. The chain's CDR3 is CASSPSGGAFYEQYF. In nucleotides, the CDR3 is TGTGCCAGCAGCCCTAGCGGGGGGGCTTTCTACGAGCAGTACTTC.